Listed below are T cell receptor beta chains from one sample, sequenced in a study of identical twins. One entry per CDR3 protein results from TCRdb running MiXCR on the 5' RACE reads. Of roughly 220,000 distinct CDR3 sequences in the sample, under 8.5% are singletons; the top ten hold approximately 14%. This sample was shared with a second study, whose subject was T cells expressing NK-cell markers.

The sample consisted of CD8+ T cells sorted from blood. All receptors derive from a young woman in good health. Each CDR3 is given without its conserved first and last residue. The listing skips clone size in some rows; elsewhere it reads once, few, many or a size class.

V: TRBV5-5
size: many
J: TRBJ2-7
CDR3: ASSSGSGEQY

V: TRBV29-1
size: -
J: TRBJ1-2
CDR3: SVHGRDGYT

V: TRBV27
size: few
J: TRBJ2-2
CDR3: ASSSSGRTGELF

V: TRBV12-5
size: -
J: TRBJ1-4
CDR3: ASGVALNEKLF

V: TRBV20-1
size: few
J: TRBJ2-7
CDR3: SARDRAGTIFYEQY

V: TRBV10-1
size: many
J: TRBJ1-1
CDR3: ASSEQQGGGTEAF

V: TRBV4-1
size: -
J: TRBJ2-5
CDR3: ASSQAAEGETQY

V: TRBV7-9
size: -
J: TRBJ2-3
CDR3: ASSLRVDTQY

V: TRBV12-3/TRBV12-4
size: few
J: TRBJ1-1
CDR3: ASSFEGVAF

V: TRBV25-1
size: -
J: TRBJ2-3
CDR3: ASSEIAGGADTQY

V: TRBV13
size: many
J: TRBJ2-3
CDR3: ASRTGRIDTQY

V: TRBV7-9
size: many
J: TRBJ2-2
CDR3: ASSLGPGSNTGELF

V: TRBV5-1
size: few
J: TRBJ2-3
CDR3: ASRSGTSARADTQY